The 27 T cell receptor beta chains in this list originate from one sample, sequenced in a study of early T cells in non-severe SARS-CoV-2 infection. Each CDR3 protein gets one entry after TCRdb re-called the 5' RACE reads with MiXCR. In the table there are nearly 110,000 distinct CDR3 sequences, over 8.5% of which are singletons. The sequenced sample consisted of whole blood. The receptors originated from an adult who was a healthcare worker with PCR-confirmed SARS-CoV-2 infection or an uninfected control (not recorded which).

This clonotype has a count of ten or more. The chain is built from TRBV5-4 and TRBJ2-7; TRBD2 agrees at 7 bases. Trimming took 5 bases from V and 3 from J; bases not matched to a gene: 8. From germline, CDR1 is SGHNT and CDR2 YYREEE (reference sequence). The CDR3 length is 14 residues. The CDR3 here is CASRTESSGYEQYF. DNA of the CDR3: TGTGCCAGCAGAACAGAGTCTAGCGGCTACGAGCAGTACTTC.

This clonotype was recorded many times. DNA of the CDR3: TGTGCCAGCAGCCGGGACAGTCTGAACACCATATATTTT. Protein sequence: CASSRDSLNTIYF. The V call is TRBV6-2 or TRBV6-3, the J call TRBJ1-3; 7 bases match TRBD1. This CDR3 has 13 amino acids. The V gene's germline CDR1 is MNHEY and CDR2 SVGEGT. The J segment lost 7 bases and the V segment lost 6 bases, leaving 6 bases of the junction unmatched.

This clonotype occurred a few times. This chain connects TRBV11-2 to TRBJ2-7; a possible D gene is TRBD1 (5 bases). Germline lookup yields CDR1 SGHAT and CDR2 FQNNGV. The V gene lost 2 bases and the J gene lost 7 bases, with 24 bases spanning the gap. The CDR3 extends over 17 amino acids. The CDR3 sequence: CASSLYPLQAAMREQYF. The CDR3 DNA sequence: TGTGCCAGCAGCTTATATCCCTTACAGGCGGCTATGAGGGAGCAGTACTTC.

This clonotype was counted many times. This rearrangement joins TRBV7-8 to TRBJ2-1, with D possibly matching TRBD2 (5 bases). Per the germline V gene, CDR1 is SGHVS and CDR2 is FQNEAQ. The CDR3 extends over 16 amino acids. V was trimmed by 7 bases and J by 0 bases, leaving 16 bases between them. CDR3 nucleotide sequence: TGTGCCAGCAACGCCCGCCTAGCCGGCTCCTACAATGAGCAGTTCTTC. The encoded protein is CASNARLAGSYNEQFF.

This clonotype appeared a few times. The chain joins TRBV2 to TRBJ2-1, with D perhaps matching TRBD2 (5 bases). Germline V gene sequence: CDR1 SNHLY, CDR2 FYNNEI. The CDR3 loop spans 12 amino acids. The V end lost 4 bases, the J end lost 7 bases, and 8 bases lay between the germline ends. The chain's CDR3 is CASSGTGNEQFF. In DNA, the CDR3 is TGTGCCAGCAGTGGGACTGGAAATGAGCAGTTCTTC.

This clonotype has only a few counts. The chain recombines TRBV7-9 with TRBJ2-3, with TRBD2 matching 7 bases. V was pared by 4 bases and J by 5 bases, with 9 bases of the junction left unmatched. Germline CDR1 SEHNR, CDR2 FQNEAQ (reference sequence). The CDR3 extends over 15 amino acids. The CDR3 coding sequence is TGTGCCAGCAGCTCATTAGCGGGCTTTGGAGATACGCAGTATTTT. Amino acids: CASSSLAGFGDTQYF.

This chain connects TRBV4-3 to TRBJ2-7, with 8 bases aligning to TRBD2. CDR3 length equals 16 residues. V shed 4 bases and J 5 bases; nucleotides not matched to a gene: 13. CDR1 and CDR2 from the germline V gene are LGHNA and YSLEER. The CDR3, as DNA: TGCGCCAGCAGCCCAAAACCTTTAGCGGGAACTAACGAGCAGTACTTC. This gives the protein CASSPKPLAGTNEQYF.

The rearrangement uses TRBV7-9 and TRBJ1-1; D is undetermined. The CDR3 is 12 amino acids. CDR1 SEHNR and CDR2 FQNEAQ come from the germline V gene (reference sequence). Trimming left V 4 bases short and J 4 bases short, with 7 bases between. CDR3 coding DNA: TGTGCCAGCAGCTCCCTCCCCACTGAAGCTTTCTTT. Translating it yields CASSSLPTEAFF. Using reference TRBV7-9 and TRBJ1-1 for the parts outside the CDR3, the full variable domain is DTGVSQNPRHKITKRGQNVTFRCDPISEHNRLYWYRQTLGQGPEFLTYFQNEAQLEKSRLLSDRFSAERPKGSFSTLEIQRTEQGDSAMYLCASSSLPTEAFFGQGTRLTVV.

This clonotype was seen at least ten times. V usage is TRBV7-3 and J usage is TRBJ2-5; perhaps TRBD1 as D (6 bases). Germline values: CDR1 SGHTA, CDR2 FQGTGA. This CDR3 is built from 14 residues. Trimming pared 4 bases from V and 5 bases from J, leaving 14 bases between. The CDR3 nucleotides are TGTGCCAGCAGCTCAAGGGGGTCGGGTGAGACCCAGTACTTC. It specifies CASSSRGSGETQYF.

This clonotype occurred a few times. The rearrangement uses TRBV11-2 and TRBJ2-7; the D gene is possibly TRBD2 (6 bases). This CDR3 spans 14 amino acids. CDR1 SGHAT and CDR2 FQNNGV come from the germline V gene. V was cut by 4 bases and J by 3 bases, with 13 bases left in between. CDR3: CASSSIAGHYEQYF. In nucleotides, the CDR3 is TGTGCCAGCAGCTCCATCGCGGGGCACTACGAGCAGTACTTC.

The chain employs TRBV15 and TRBJ2-5; D gene uncertain. Germline loops: CDR1 LNHNV, CDR2 YYDKDF (reference sequence). This CDR3 is built from 13 residues. Trimming left V 3 bases short and J 2 bases short, with 7 bases between. The CDR3 region is CATSRAEQETQYF. CDR3 in DNA: TGTGCCACCAGCAGGGCAGAGCAAGAGACCCAGTACTTC.

This clonotype was seen only a few times. V and J are TRBV12-3 or TRBV12-4 and TRBJ2-7, with a possible D match to TRBD1 (5 bases). Trimming shortened V by 7 bases and J by 3 bases, and 16 bases separated the two germline ends. There are 14 residues in the CDR3. The CDR3 here is CASTPQGRLYEQYF. The CDR3 nucleotides read TGTGCCAGCACTCCCCAGGGCCGGCTCTACGAGCAGTACTTC.

The V and J genes are TRBV2 and TRBJ2-1; 8 bases are a match to TRBD2. Trimming cost V 6 bases and J 4 bases; bases outside gene matches: 5. The CDR3 loop spans 14 amino acids. In germline, CDR1 is SNHLY, CDR2 FYNNEI. The DNA for the CDR3 is TGTGCCAGCAGCCGTACTAGCGGATACAATGAGCAGTTCTTC. Its protein is CASSRTSGYNEQFF.

At least ten counts were recorded for this clonotype. The chain carries TRBV7-2 and TRBJ2-2; 7 nucleotides line up with TRBD2. From germline, CDR1 is SGHTA and CDR2 FQGNSA. The CDR3 spans 18 residues. The V segment lost 2 bases and the J segment 2 bases; nucleotides outside the gene matches: 11. In nucleotides, the CDR3 is TGTGCCAGCAGCTTAAAGGTCCCCCTAGCGGTTAACACCGGGGAGCTGTTTTTT. This sequence encodes CASSLKVPLAVNTGELFF.

This chain connects TRBV29-1 to TRBJ1-2; D is unclear. This CDR3 spans 13 amino acids. V gave up 4 bases and J gave up 2 bases, with 11 bases separating them. In germline, CDR1 is SQVTM, CDR2 ANQGSEA. CDR3: CSVGALGNYGYTF. In nucleotides, the CDR3 is TGCAGCGTTGGGGCGCTGGGGAACTATGGCTACACCTTC.

This clonotype was counted ten times or more. The rearrangement uses TRBV19 and TRBJ2-2, with 7 bases identical to TRBD1. Germline loops: CDR1 LNHDA, CDR2 SQIVND (reference sequence). The CDR3 covers 15 residues. The V segment lost 4 bases and the J segment 4 bases; nucleotides outside the gene matches: 6. CDR3 bases: TGTGCCAGTAGTAATGGAGACAGGGTCACCGGGGAGCTGTTTTTT. It is translated as CASSNGDRVTGELFF.

V is TRBV7-9 and J is TRBJ2-7; 8 bases are shared with TRBD1. V was clipped by 4 bases and J by 3 bases; unmatched bases: 8. The CDR3 has 15 amino acids. Germline V gene sequence: CDR1 SEHNR, CDR2 FQNEAQ (reference sequence). The DNA of the CDR3 is TGTGCCAGCAGCTCCGGACAGGGAGAATTCTACGAGCAGTACTTC. Protein sequence: CASSSGQGEFYEQYF.

The V and J genes are TRBV20-1 and TRBJ1-1; possibly TRBD1 for D (5 bases). Trimming removed 3 bases at V and 5 bases at J, with 13 bases between. The CDR3 has 13 amino acids. The germline V gene has CDR1 DFQATT and CDR2 SNEGSKA (reference sequence). The CDR3 DNA sequence: TGCAGTGCTAGGTCTGGGGGGGAGACTGAAGCTTTCTTT. It is translated as CSARSGGETEAFF.

The chain has TRBV28 and TRBJ2-7; 7 nucleotides line up with TRBD2. Germline V CDR1 and CDR2: MDHEN, SYDVKM. V was pared by 2 bases and J by 6 bases, with 4 bases of the junction left unmatched. The CDR3 is 13 amino acids. The CDR3 nucleotides read TGTGCCAGCAGTTTAGCGGGAGTCCCCGAGCAGTACTTC. Its translation is CASSLAGVPEQYF. Full variable domain (rest looked up from reference TRBV28 and TRBJ2-7): DVKVTQSSRYLVKRTGEKVFLECVQDMDHENMFWYRQDPGLGLRLIYFSYDVKMKEKGDIPEGYSVSREKKERFSLILESASTNQTSMYLCASSLAGVPEQYFGPGTRLTVT.

With respect to this clonotype: This may arise from a read error, as a much more abundant clone is one base away. The rearrangement links TRBV28 to TRBJ1-5, with D possibly being TRBD1 (5 bases). Germline V gene sequence: CDR1 MDHEN, CDR2 SYDVKM. This CDR3 comprises 15 residues. The CDR3 DNA reads as TGTGTCAGCAGTTTAGGTGGGGGGTATTATCAGCCCCAGCATTTT. This codes for CVSSLGGGYYQPQHF.

The table lists this clonotype with a few counts. The V and J genes are TRBV2 and TRBJ1-2, with D perhaps TRBD1 (5 bases). The V gene lost 2 bases and the J gene lost 8 bases, with 12 bases spanning the gap. There are 13 residues in the CDR3. Germline V gene data show CDR1 as SNHLY and CDR2 as FYNNEI. CDR3 protein: CASSERGYSGYTF. CDR3 bases: TGTGCCAGCAGTGAAAGGGGATATTCCGGCTACACCTTC.

A single count supports this clonotype. J is TRBJ2-1 and V is TRBV12-3 or TRBV12-4; 8 nucleotides agree with TRBD2. V lost 5 bases to trimming and J lost 5 bases; unmatched junction nucleotides: 14. The CDR3 sequence is 17 residues long. CDR3 bases: TGTGCCAGCAGTCCCCCCCGAAGCGGGAGTACCCACAATGAGCAGTTCTTC. The encoded protein is CASSPPRSGSTHNEQFF.

This clonotype has a handful of counts. The V call is TRBV29-1, the J call TRBJ2-2, with a possible D match to TRBD2 (5 bases). CDR1 SQVTM and CDR2 ANQGSEA come from the germline V gene. The CDR3 has 15 residues. Trimming left V 3 bases short and J 4 bases short, with 15 bases between. The DNA for the CDR3 is TGCAGCGTTGAGAACAAGATAGGGAGCACCGGGGAGCTGTTTTTT. This gives the protein CSVENKIGSTGELFF.

The V call is TRBV18, the J call TRBJ2-1, with TRBD1 as a possible D gene (6 bases). CDR3 size: 16 residues. Trimming stripped 1 base from V and 1 base from J, with 11 bases between. Germline CDR1 reads KGHSH; CDR2 reads LQKENI. CDR3 region: CASSPLQGGSYNEQFF. In nucleotides, the CDR3 is TGTGCCAGCTCACCACTACAAGGGGGTTCCTACAATGAGCAGTTCTTC. The entire variable domain, with the rest obtained from reference TRBV18 and TRBJ2-1, is as follows: NAGVMQNPRHLVRRRGQEARLRCSPMKGHSHVYWYRQLPEEGLKFMVYLQKENIIDESGMPKERFSAEFPKEGPSILRIQQVVRGDSAAYFCASSPLQGGSYNEQFFGPGTRLTVL.

This clonotype was seen at least ten times. This sequence joins TRBV29-1 and TRBJ2-7; D is unresolved. The CDR3 loop spans 13 amino acids. Germline-derived CDR1 and CDR2 are SQVTM and ANQGSEA. Between the trimmed V and J ends, which lost 4 bases and 4 bases, there was a span of 14 bases. CDR3 bases: TGCAGCGTTGCACCCATGAGCCCTTACGAGCAGTACTTC. Its translation: CSVAPMSPYEQYF.

The chain joins TRBV4-1 to TRBJ1-1, with D possibly TRBD1 on 5 matching bases. Deletions cut 0 bases from V and 11 bases from J, with 16 bases between. Germline V gene sequence: CDR1 MGHRA, CDR2 YSYEKL. The CDR3 extends over 14 amino acids. CDR3: CASSQEAGPGRAFF. In DNA, the CDR3 is TGCGCCAGCAGCCAAGAGGCTGGTCCGGGGCGGGCTTTCTTT.

The V and J genes are TRBV28 and TRBJ1-5; perhaps TRBD1 as D (5 bases). Germline CDR1 and CDR2: MDHEN and SYDVKM. V was trimmed by 3 bases and J by 6 bases, leaving 21 bases between them. This CDR3 spans 17 amino acids. The CDR3 sequence: CASSFPPGGSARQPQHF. In DNA, the CDR3 is TGTGCCAGCAGTTTCCCCCCGGGGGGGAGCGCTCGTCAGCCCCAGCATTTT.